What follows are 28 T cell receptor beta chains derived from one specimen sequenced in a study of shared clonotypes between healthy human individuals. Here immunoSEQ multiplex PCR was the method, and the copy in TCRdb shows in-frame clones only, minus some. The sample contains 490,000 or so clones, 75% to 85% of which appear only once. The source material was PBMCs. These receptors originate from a woman between 40 and 50 years old in good health. Some clones in this sample may be carry-over from other donors' samples.

The chain links TRBV5-1 to TRBJ1-1; D is possibly TRBD1 (6 bases). Germline CDR1 is SGHRS and CDR2 is YFSETQ. This CDR3 is built from 12 residues. V was pared by 4 bases and J by 6 bases, with 10 bases between. CDR3 sequence (DNA): TGCGCCAGCAGCCAAGGACAGTCTGAAGCTTTCTTT. It translates to CASSQGQSEAFF.

The V and J genes are TRBV4-1 and TRBJ1-5, with D possibly matching TRBD1 (5 bases). V was pared by 6 bases and J by 2 bases, with 11 bases between. The CDR3 loop spans 14 amino acids. CDR1 and CDR2 (germline): MGHRA, YSYEKL. This CDR3 is CASSRTSGNQPQHF. CDR3 coding DNA: TGCGCCAGCAGTCGGACATCTGGCAATCAGCCCCAGCATTTT.

The V and J genes are TRBV5-1 and TRBJ2-2; 7 nucleotides agree with TRBD1. Germline loops: CDR1 SGHRS, CDR2 YFSETQ. This CDR3 region has 15 residues. The trim removed 0 bases at V and 7 bases at J, leaving 6 bases unmatched. CDR3 amino acids: CASSLVQGVGGELFF. In DNA form, the CDR3 reads TGCGCCAGCAGCTTGGTTCAGGGGGTCGGCGGGGAGCTGTTTTTT. The variable domain in full, with the rest retrieved from reference TRBV5-1 and TRBJ2-2, is KAGVTQTPRYLIKTRGQQVTLSCSPISGHRSVSWYQQTPGQGLQFLFEYFSETQRNKGNFPGRFSGRQFSNSRSEMNVSTLELGDSALYLCASSLVQGVGGELFFGEGSRLTVL.

In DNA, the CDR3 is TGTGCCAGCAGCTGGGGGTACGAGCAGTACTTC. It yields the protein CASSWGYEQYF. V gene TRBV7-9 combines with J gene TRBJ2-7; D could derive from TRBD1 or TRBD2 (5 bases each). Germline CDR1 is SEHNR and CDR2 is FQNEAQ (reference sequence). Trimming removed 4 bases from V and 4 bases from J, with 5 bases in between. This CDR3 contains 11 residues.

The chain joins TRBV7-9 to TRBJ2-2; a possible D gene is TRBD2 (6 bases). Germline V gene lookup returns CDR1 SEHNR and CDR2 FQNEAQ (reference sequence). The germline V and J ends were trimmed by 6 bases and 7 bases, with 24 bases remaining between them. This CDR3 has 17 residues. DNA for the CDR3: TGTGCCAGCAGTCTGACCGCGATGGTTTGGGGGGTCGGGGAGCTGTTTTTT. Its translation is CASSLTAMVWGVGELFF.

The chain joins TRBV18 to TRBJ2-6; the D is unclear. The CDR3 totals 15 residues. Looked up from germline, CDR1 is KGHSH and CDR2 is LQKENI. V dropped 3 bases and J dropped 0 bases, with 6 bases sitting between them. CDR3 DNA sequence: TGTGCCAGCTCACCGGTGTTCTCTGGGGCCAACGTCCTGACTTTC. Its protein is CASSPVFSGANVLTF. Full variable domain (rest looked up from reference TRBV18 and TRBJ2-6): NAGVMQNPRHLVRRRGQEARLRCSPMKGHSHVYWYRQLPEEGLKFMVYLQKENIIDESGMPKERFSAEFPKEGPSILRIQQVVRGDSAAYFCASSPVFSGANVLTFGAGSRLTVL.

This chain joins TRBV29-1 and TRBJ2-7; TRBD2 matches 9 bases. The V segment lost 8 bases and the J segment 4 bases; nucleotides outside the gene matches: 12. Per germline, CDR1 SQVTM and CDR2 ANQGSEA. This CDR3 has 14 residues. CDR3 region: CSYLGGSGRYEQYF. The CDR3 nucleotides are TGCAGCTACCTAGGAGGTAGCGGGAGATACGAGCAGTACTTC.

V is TRBV7-2 and J is TRBJ2-7; D is ambiguous. V lost 5 bases and J 0 bases, leaving 11 bases between the germline ends. Germline-derived CDR1 and CDR2 are SGHTA and FQGNSA. The CDR3 length is 14 residues. For the CDR3, the DNA is TGTGCCAGCAGCGTTAATGTCAACTCCTACGAGCAGTACTTC. Amino acid sequence: CASSVNVNSYEQYF.

The chain is built from TRBV19 and TRBJ1-5; 11 bases are shared with TRBD1. Germline CDR1 LNHDA, CDR2 SQIVND (reference sequence). CDR3 length: 15 amino acids. Unmatched junction bases numbered 6, after V lost 5 bases and J lost 6 bases. Here the CDR3 reads CASSPGQGVGQPQHF. The DNA of the CDR3 is TGTGCCAGTAGTCCGGGACAGGGGGTGGGTCAGCCCCAGCATTTT. Looking up the rest from reference TRBV19 and TRBJ1-5 gives the full variable domain: DGGITQSPKYLFRKEGQNVTLSCEQNLNHDAMYWYRQDPGQGLRLIYYSQIVNDFQKGDIAEGYSVSREKKESFPLTVTSAQKNPTAFYLCASSPGQGVGQPQHFGDGTRLSIL.

The chain is built from TRBV7-8 and TRBJ1-1, with D possibly being TRBD1 (5 bases). The CDR3 spans 17 residues. CDR1 is SGHVS and CDR2 is FQNEAQ in the germline V gene. V shed 1 base and J shed 0 bases, with 15 bases lying between them. CDR3 in amino acids: CASSLGGAGNMNTEAFF. The CDR3 DNA reads TGTGCCAGCAGCTTAGGCGGGGCAGGGAATATGAACACTGAAGCTTTCTTT. The complete variable domain, with remaining parts taken from reference TRBV7-8 and TRBJ1-1, reads GAGVSQSPRYKVAKRGQDVALRCDPISGHVSLFWYQQALGQGPEFLTYFQNEAQLDKSGLPSDRFFAERPEGSVSTLKIQRTQQEDSAVYLCASSLGGAGNMNTEAFFGQGTRLTVV.

Only a few counts were recorded for this clone. The rearrangement links TRBV12-2 to TRBJ2-1; TRBD1 is the table's D call and was not checked against the DNA. TRBV12-2 is assigned pseudogene status. The CDR3 loop spans 14 amino acids. DNA for the CDR3: TGTGCAAGTCGCTTAGCTCTGACAGGTGGTGAGCAGTTCTTC. It yields the protein CASRLALTGGEQFF.

J is TRBJ2-2 and V is TRBV5-1; 7 nucleotides agree with TRBD2. Germline V CDR1 and CDR2: SGHRS, YFSETQ. V shed 1 base and J 1 base; nucleotides not matched to a gene: 4. The CDR3 length is 16 residues. The CDR3 sequence is CASSLSGGLNTGELFF. CDR3 sequence (DNA): TGCGCCAGCAGCTTGTCGGGAGGATTGAACACCGGGGAGCTGTTTTTT.

This chain connects TRBV4-2 to TRBJ2-5, with D possibly matching TRBD2 (6 bases). Germline V gene sequence: CDR1 LGHNA, CDR2 YNFKEQ. The CDR3 runs to 14 residues. Trimming removed 5 bases at V and 5 bases at J, with 15 bases between. The CDR3 spells CASSLRSAGETQYF. CDR3 nucleotide sequence: TGTGCCAGCAGCTTGAGGAGCGCGGGGGAGACCCAGTACTTC.

J is TRBJ2-7 and V is TRBV13, with TRBD1 as a possible D gene (5 bases). The CDR3 is 13 amino acids. V shed 0 bases and J shed 6 bases, with 9 bases lying between them. Per germline, CDR1 PRHDT and CDR2 FYEKMQ (reference sequence). Here the CDR3 reads CASSLGRQGEQYF. CDR3 nucleotide sequence: TGTGCCAGCAGCTTAGGCCGGCAGGGCGAGCAGTACTTC. Full variable domain (outside the CDR3, taken from reference TRBV13 and TRBJ2-7): AAGVIQSPRHLIKEKRETATLKCYPIPRHDTVYWYQQGPGQDPQFLISFYEKMQSDKGSIPDRFSAQQFSDYHSELNMSSLELGDSALYFCASSLGRQGEQYFGPGTRLTVT.

The chain carries TRBV6-4 and TRBJ2-3; D is perhaps TRBD1 or TRBD2 (5 bases each). This CDR3 contains 16 residues. In germline, CDR1 is MRHNA, CDR2 SNTAGT. V was trimmed by 2 bases and J by 3 bases, leaving 15 bases between them. The chain's CDR3 is CASSDLTGPQTDTQYF. The CDR3 coding sequence is TGTGCCAGCAGTGACCTGACGGGGCCTCAAACAGATACGCAGTATTTT.

The V call is TRBV19, the J call TRBJ1-4, with TRBD1 matching over 9 bases. V was clipped by 6 bases and J by 1 base; unmatched bases: 15. The CDR3 spans 19 residues. Looked up from germline, CDR1 is LNHDA and CDR2 is SQIVND (reference sequence). The CDR3 loop is CASSTKTGGFLGTNEKLFF. Here the CDR3 DNA reads TGTGCCAGTAGCACCAAAACAGGGGGCTTCCTCGGAACTAATGAAAAACTGTTTTTT.

The rearrangement uses TRBV13 and TRBJ2-1, with TRBD2 matching 9 bases. This CDR3 region has 15 residues. V lost 3 bases and J lost 2; bases outside the gene matches: 2. Germline V gives CDR1 PRHDT, CDR2 FYEKMQ (reference sequence). CDR3 region: CASSFRTSAYNEQFF. The CDR3 DNA reads TGTGCCAGCAGCTTCCGGACTAGCGCCTACAATGAGCAGTTCTTC.

The genes are TRBV9 and TRBJ1-2, with D hard to call. Germline V lookup: CDR1 SGDLS, CDR2 YYNGEE. This CDR3 spans 15 amino acids. The V end lost 0 bases, the J end lost 8 bases, and 17 bases lay between the germline ends. The CDR3 nucleotides read TGTGCCAGCAGCGTAGGGGAGGAGGGCTTAAGCGGCTACACCTTC. Its translation: CASSVGEEGLSGYTF. The full variable domain, in which reference TRBV9 and TRBJ1-2 provide the parts outside the CDR3, is DSGVTQTPKHLITATGQRVTLRCSPRSGDLSVYWYQQSLDQGLQFLIQYYNGEERAKGNILERFSAQQFPDLHSELNLSSLELGDSALYFCASSVGEEGLSGYTFGSGTRLTVV.

With respect to this clone: A read error is the likely source, as a far larger clone sits one nucleotide away. J is TRBJ2-1 and V is TRBV7-6; the match to TRBD2 covers 13 bases. Germline V CDR1 and CDR2: SGHVS, FNYEAQ. V trimming: 5 bases; J trimming: 0 bases; junction bases outside the gene matches: 10. This CDR3 contains 19 residues. The CDR3 nucleotides read TGTGCCAGCAGCCGGGGGGCACTAGCGGGAGGGGGCTCCTACAATGAGCAGTTCTTC. Translation gives CASSRGALAGGGSYNEQFF.

The chain uses TRBV28 and TRBJ1-2, with 7 bases identical to TRBD1. V lost 5 bases and J lost 6; bases outside the gene matches: 6. Germline V gene sequence: CDR1 MDHEN, CDR2 SYDVKM. The CDR3 spans 13 residues. The CDR3 region is CASSGTARHGYTF. The DNA of the CDR3 is TGTGCCAGCAGTGGGACAGCTAGACATGGCTACACCTTC.

This clone has a single count. The chain joins TRBV5-1 to TRBJ2-7; possible D gene TRBD1, 6 bases. The CDR3 spans 14 residues. Per the germline V gene, CDR1 is SGHRS and CDR2 is YFSETQ. Trimming removed 6 bases at V and 3 bases at J, with 16 bases between. CDR3 DNA: TGCGCCAGCAAACGGGACACTTCTTTCTACGAGCAGTACTTC. Protein sequence: CASKRDTSFYEQYF.

The V gene is TRBV5-8, the J gene TRBJ2-7; either TRBD1 or TRBD2 may fit D (5 bases each). V gave up 2 bases and J gave up 4 bases, with 10 bases separating them. Germline V gives CDR1 SGHTS, CDR2 YDEGEE. The CDR3 contains 13 residues. For the CDR3, the DNA is TGTGCCAGCAGCTTTTTATGGGGGTACGAGCAGTACTTC. Translated: CASSFLWGYEQYF.

The J gene is TRBJ2-7, the V gene TRBV7-9; D may be TRBD2 (6 bases). This CDR3 is built from 15 residues. CDR1 and CDR2 from the germline V gene are SEHNR and FQNEAQ (reference sequence). V lost 1 base and J 0 bases, leaving 10 bases between the germline ends. The CDR3 DNA sequence: TGTGCCAGCAGCTTAGGGGCTAGCGTCTCCTACGAGCAGTACTTC. It is translated as CASSLGASVSYEQYF.

The gene calls are TRBV15 and TRBJ1-5; 9 nucleotides agree with TRBD1. The germline CDR1 and CDR2 sequences are LNHNV and YYDKDF (reference sequence). Losses at the gene ends were 4 bases for V and 4 bases for J; bases not matched to a gene: 11. This CDR3 has 17 amino acids. CDR3 nucleotides: TGTGCCACCAGCACCCAAAAGGGGACAGGGTTTAATCAGCCCCAGCATTTT. As protein: CATSTQKGTGFNQPQHF.

This chain joins TRBV15 and TRBJ1-4, with TRBD1 matching over 10 bases. J lost 6 bases, V lost 2 bases, and 6 bases had no gene match. Germline CDR1 is LNHNV and CDR2 is YYDKDF (reference sequence). The CDR3 has 16 residues. The chain's CDR3 is CATSRSDRGRDEKLFF. In DNA form, the CDR3 reads TGTGCCACCAGCAGATCAGACAGGGGGCGCGATGAAAAACTGTTTTTT.

This clone was seen only a few times. V is TRBV10-3 and J is TRBJ2-5, with 11 bases fitting TRBD2. Per the germline V gene, CDR1 is ENHRY and CDR2 is SYGVKD. The CDR3 has 15 amino acids. V gave up 5 bases and J gave up 2 bases; unmatched junction bases: 4. This CDR3 reads CAISKGTSGQETQYF. The CDR3, as DNA: TGTGCCATCAGTAAAGGGACTAGCGGACAAGAGACCCAGTACTTC.

The chain is built from TRBV9 and TRBJ2-6; 10 bases agree with TRBD1. The CDR3 runs to 22 residues. The V segment lost 0 bases and the J segment 0 bases; nucleotides outside the gene matches: 15. The germline V gene encodes CDR1 SGDLS and CDR2 YYNGEE. The CDR3 DNA follows: TGTGCCAGCAGCGTAGCTACCTGGGGGGGACAGGGGTCCCTCTCTGGGGCCAACGTCCTGACTTTC. Translated: CASSVATWGGQGSLSGANVLTF.

The chain recombines TRBV7-9 with TRBJ1-1, with D perhaps matching TRBD1 (5 bases). CDR1 is SEHNR and CDR2 is FQNEAQ in the germline V gene (reference sequence). Trimming cost V 4 bases and J 5 bases, with 14 bases left between them. The CDR3 runs 14 residues. CDR3 nucleotide sequence: TGTGCCAGCAGCTACACAGACCGGGGGACTGAAGCTTTCTTT. Protein sequence: CASSYTDRGTEAFF.